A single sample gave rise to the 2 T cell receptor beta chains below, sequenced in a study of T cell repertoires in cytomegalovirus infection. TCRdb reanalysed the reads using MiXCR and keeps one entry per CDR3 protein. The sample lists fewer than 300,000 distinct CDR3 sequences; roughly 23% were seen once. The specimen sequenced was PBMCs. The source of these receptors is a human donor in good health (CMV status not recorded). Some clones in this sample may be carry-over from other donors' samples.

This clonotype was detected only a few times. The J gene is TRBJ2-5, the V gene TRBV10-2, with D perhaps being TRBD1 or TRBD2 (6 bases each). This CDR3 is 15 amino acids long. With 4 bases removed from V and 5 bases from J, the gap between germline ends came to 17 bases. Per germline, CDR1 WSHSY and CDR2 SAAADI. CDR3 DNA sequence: TGCGCCAGCAGTGGTTTGGGGGGCCTCGGGGAGACCCAGTACTTC. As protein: CASSGLGGLGETQYF.

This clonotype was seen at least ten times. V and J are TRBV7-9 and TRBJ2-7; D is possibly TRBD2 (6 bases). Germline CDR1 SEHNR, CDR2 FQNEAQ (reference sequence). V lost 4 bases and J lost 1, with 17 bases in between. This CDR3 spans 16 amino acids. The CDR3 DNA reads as TGTGCCAGCAGCTCGCAGGGAGGAGGCCCTTCCTACGAGCAGTACTTC. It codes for CASSSQGGGPSYEQYF.